The following is a TCR beta chain sequence with its context. Within the sample, other DNA sequences also encode this same CDR3. Produced via immunoSEQ multiplex PCR; TCRdb's table is partial and in-frame only. The sample shows about 610,000 clones, 88% of them seen only once. This sample is drawn from a study of shared T cell receptors in the human thymus. These data also featured in a second study, about human thymus T cells. That report notes: The study used thymus tissue resected during corrective heart surgery. Blood and thymic repertoires both appeared biased in V and J gene usage.

Sequenced: thymocytes. The source of this sequence is a boy in the first two years of life with a congenital heart defect.

The CDR3, as DNA: TGTGCCAGCAGTTTGGGGGGGCGTGAGACCCAGTACTTC. Protein sequence: CASSLGGRETQYF. The chain links TRBV27 to TRBJ2-5, with a weak D call TRBD2 (7 bases). Deletions cut 3 bases from V and 5 bases from J, with 10 bases between. From germline, CDR1 is MNHEY and CDR2 SMNVEV (reference sequence). The CDR3 spans 13 residues.